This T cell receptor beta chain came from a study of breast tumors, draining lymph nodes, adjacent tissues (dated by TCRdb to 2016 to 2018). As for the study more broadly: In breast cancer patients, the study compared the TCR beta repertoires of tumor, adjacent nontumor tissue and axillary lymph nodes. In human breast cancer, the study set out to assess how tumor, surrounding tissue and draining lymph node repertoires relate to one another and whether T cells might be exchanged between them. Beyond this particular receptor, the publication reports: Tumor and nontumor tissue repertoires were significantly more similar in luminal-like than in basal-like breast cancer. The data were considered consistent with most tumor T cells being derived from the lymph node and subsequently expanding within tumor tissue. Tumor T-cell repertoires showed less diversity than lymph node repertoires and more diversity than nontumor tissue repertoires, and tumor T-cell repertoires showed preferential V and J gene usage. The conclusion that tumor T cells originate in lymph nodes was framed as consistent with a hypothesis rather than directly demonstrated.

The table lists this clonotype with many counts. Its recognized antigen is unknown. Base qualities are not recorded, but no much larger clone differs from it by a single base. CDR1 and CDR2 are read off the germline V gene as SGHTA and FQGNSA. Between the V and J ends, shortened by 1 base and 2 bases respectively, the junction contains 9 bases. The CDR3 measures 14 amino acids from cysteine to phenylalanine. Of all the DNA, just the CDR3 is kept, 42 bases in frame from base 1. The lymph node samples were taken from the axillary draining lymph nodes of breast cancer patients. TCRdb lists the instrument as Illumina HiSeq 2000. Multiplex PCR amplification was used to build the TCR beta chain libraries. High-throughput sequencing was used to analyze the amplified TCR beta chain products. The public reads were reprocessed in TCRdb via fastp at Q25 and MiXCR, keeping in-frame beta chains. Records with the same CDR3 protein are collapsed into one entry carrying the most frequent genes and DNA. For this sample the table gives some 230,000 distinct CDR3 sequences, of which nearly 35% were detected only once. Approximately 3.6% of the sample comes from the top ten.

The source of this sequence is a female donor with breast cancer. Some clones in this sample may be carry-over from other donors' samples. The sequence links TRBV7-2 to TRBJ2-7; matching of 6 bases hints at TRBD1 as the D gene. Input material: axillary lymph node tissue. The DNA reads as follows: TGTGCCAGCAGCTTAGTGGGGGCCACCTACGAGCAGTACTTC. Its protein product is CASSLVGATYEQYF.